One and the same sample provided the 27 T cell receptor beta chains below, sequenced in a study of technical replicates of blood from several donors. Sequencing used immunoSEQ multiplex PCR; TCRdb keeps in-frame clones, though not all of them. The sample shows about 82,000 clones, approximately 94% of them seen only once. Sequenced material: T cells isolated from PBMCs. These receptor sequences come from a human donor in good health.

V and J are TRBV19 and TRBJ1-5; 7 nucleotides align to TRBD1. V shed 5 bases, J shed 0 bases, and the junction held 7 bases outside the gene matches. The CDR3 loop spans 16 amino acids. Germline V CDR1 and CDR2: LNHDA, SQIVND (reference sequence). The CDR3: CASSEQGMYSNQPQHF. CDR3 nucleotide sequence: TGTGCCAGTAGTGAACAGGGGATGTATAGCAATCAGCCCCAGCATTTT.

In this sample, this clone turned up a few times. The chain couples TRBV27 to TRBJ2-4; D ambiguous. The CDR3 has 12 residues. Deletions cut 4 bases from V and 8 bases from J, with 9 bases between. Germline V gives CDR1 MNHEY, CDR2 SMNVEV (reference sequence). The CDR3 protein is CASSSSTHIQYF. Written as DNA, the CDR3 is TGTGCCAGCAGTTCCTCGACTCACATTCAGTACTTC.

J is TRBJ2-1 and V is TRBV6-5; 9 bases map to TRBD2. V lost 3 bases, J lost 4 bases, and 1 base stayed unmatched. The length of the CDR3 is 14 residues. Germline V CDR1 and CDR2: MNHEY, SVGAGI. For the CDR3, the DNA is TGTGCCAGCAGTTATAGCGGGAGTTACAATGAGCAGTTCTTC. Residues: CASSYSGSYNEQFF.

The chain joins TRBV30 to TRBJ1-2; 9 bases are shared with TRBD1. This CDR3 region has 13 residues. Germline CDR1 is GTSNPN and CDR2 is SVGIG (reference sequence). V shed 5 bases and J 5 bases; nucleotides not matched to a gene: 6. The CDR3 region is CAWDRTGVYGYTF. The CDR3 bases are TGTGCCTGGGATAGGACAGGGGTTTATGGCTACACCTTC.

The V and J genes are TRBV5-4 and TRBJ2-7; 7 bases fit TRBD2. Losses at the gene ends were 0 bases for V and 3 bases for J; bases not matched to a gene: 3. Germline V gene sequence: CDR1 SGHNT, CDR2 YYREEE (reference sequence). The CDR3 covers 14 residues. CDR3 in DNA: TGTGCCAGCAGCTTGGCCGGGAGGAACTACGAGCAGTACTTC. It translates to CASSLAGRNYEQYF. Full variable domain (remainder filled in from reference TRBV5-4 and TRBJ2-7): ETGVTQSPTHLIKTRGQQVTLRCSSQSGHNTVSWYQQALGQGPQFIFQYYREEENGRGNFPPRFSGLQFPNYSSELNVNALELDDSALYLCASSLAGRNYEQYFGPGTRLTVT.

CDR3: CASSVGGVIWRGTYNEQFF. CDR3 DNA: TGTGCCAGCAGCGTAGGAGGGGTTATCTGGCGGGGCACCTACAATGAGCAGTTCTTC. V usage is TRBV9 and J usage is TRBJ2-1, with TRBD2 as a possible D gene (6 bases). The germline CDR1 and CDR2 sequences are SGDLS and YYNGEE. The CDR3 runs to 19 residues. Trimming removed 0 bases from V and 2 bases from J, with 21 bases in between.

This chain joins TRBV7-8 and TRBJ1-2; D is undetermined. CDR3 size: 13 residues. With 1 base removed from V and 4 bases from J, the gap between germline ends came to 7 bases. Germline-derived CDR1 and CDR2 are SGHVS and FQNEAQ. The CDR3 reads CASSLGLSYGYTF. DNA of the CDR3: TGTGCCAGCAGCTTAGGACTGAGCTATGGCTACACCTTC.

The table lists this clone with a count of one. This chain uses TRBV29-1 with TRBJ2-3, with 13 nucleotides matching TRBD2. The CDR3 totals 14 residues. Germline-derived CDR1 and CDR2 are SQVTM and ANQGSEA. The trim removed 8 bases at V and 5 bases at J, leaving 7 bases unmatched. The CDR3 spells CSLGLAGVEDTQYF. Here the CDR3 DNA reads TGCAGCTTAGGACTAGCGGGAGTGGAAGATACGCAGTATTTT.

This chain links TRBV19 with TRBJ1-2, with 11 bases lining up with TRBD1. This CDR3 is built from 14 residues. V lost 4 bases to trimming and J lost 7 bases; unmatched junction nucleotides: 5. The germline V gene encodes CDR1 LNHDA and CDR2 SQIVND (reference sequence). CDR3: CASSSGQGASGYTF. The CDR3 region has the DNA TGTGCCAGTAGTAGCGGACAGGGGGCTTCTGGCTACACCTTC.

V usage is TRBV6-5 and J usage is TRBJ1-1, with D uncertain. CDR3 length equals 12 residues. The germline V gene has CDR1 MNHEY and CDR2 SVGAGI. Trimming removed 5 bases from V and 1 base from J, with 5 bases in between. CDR3 in amino acids: CASSRQNTEAFF. The CDR3 DNA follows: TGTGCCAGCAGTCGACAGAACACTGAAGCTTTCTTT.

The chain employs TRBV6-1 and TRBJ1-4; TRBD1 matches at 9 bases. The length of the CDR3 is 15 residues. Germline V CDR1 and CDR2: MNHNS, SASEGT. V lost 4 bases to trimming and J lost 4 bases; unmatched junction nucleotides: 4. As DNA, the CDR3 is TGTGCCAGCAGTGTAACAGGGGGCAATAATGAAAAACTGTTTTTT. The encoded protein is CASSVTGGNNEKLFF.

The chain links TRBV7-9 to TRBJ2-7; D is uncertain. The CDR3 extends over 14 amino acids. With 5 bases removed from V and 2 bases from J, the gap between germline ends came to 13 bases. Per germline, CDR1 SEHNR and CDR2 FQNEAQ (reference sequence). The CDR3 reads CASSPLPSAYEQYF. The CDR3 DNA reads as TGTGCCAGCAGCCCCCTCCCCTCCGCCTACGAGCAGTACTTC.

The chain uses TRBV7-2 and TRBJ2-1, with a tentative D call TRBD2 (5 bases). This CDR3 is built from 14 residues. The V end was cut by 5 bases, the J end by 0 bases, with 8 bases between. The germline V gene has CDR1 SGHTA and CDR2 FQGNSA. CDR3 nucleotides: TGTGCCAGCAGCCGGACTCTCTCCTACAATGAGCAGTTCTTC. This codes for CASSRTLSYNEQFF.

This clone was picked up a small number of times. The chain couples TRBV4-3 to TRBJ2-7; D is perhaps TRBD1 (6 bases). This CDR3 comprises 14 residues. The V and J ends lost 3 bases and 6 bases respectively, with 15 bases between them. Germline values: CDR1 LGHNA, CDR2 YSLEER. CDR3 protein: CASSQTVTGSEQYF. The CDR3 DNA is TGCGCCAGCAGCCAGACAGTGACAGGCAGCGAGCAGTACTTC.

This chain uses TRBV2 with TRBJ2-2; TRBD2 is a possible D gene (5 bases). There are 14 residues in the CDR3. The V and J ends lost 10 bases and 3 bases respectively, with 15 bases between them. Germline CDR1 reads SNHLY; CDR2 reads FYNNEI. The CDR3 sequence: CATIRGLDTGELFF. DNA of the CDR3: TGTGCCACCATTCGGGGATTGGACACCGGGGAGCTGTTTTTT.

The J gene is TRBJ2-4, the V gene TRBV29-1; weak D call: TRBD2 (6 bases). The CDR3 has 15 amino acids. The V gene lost 3 bases and the J gene lost 6 bases, with 18 bases spanning the gap. The germline CDR1 and CDR2 sequences are SQVTM and ANQGSEA. Here the CDR3 DNA reads TGCAGCGTTGAGGTTGGGGAGGAGGTAGGAAACATTCAGTACTTC. Protein: CSVEVGEEVGNIQYF.

The CDR3 protein is CASSEQGNPNEKLFF. CDR3 DNA sequence: TGTGCCAGCAGCGAACAGGGAAACCCTAATGAAAAACTGTTTTTT. The chain has TRBV9 and TRBJ1-4, with D possibly matching TRBD1 (6 bases). This CDR3 has 15 residues. Trimming left V 3 bases short and J 3 bases short, with 12 bases between. Per the germline V gene, CDR1 is SGDLS and CDR2 is YYNGEE.

This clone was counted once. J is TRBJ1-2 and V is TRBV15, with D maybe TRBD1 (6 bases). The V end was cut by 1 base, the J end by 5 bases, with 11 bases between. Germline V lookup: CDR1 LNHNV, CDR2 YYDKDF (reference sequence). CDR3 length: 14 amino acids. CDR3 DNA sequence: TGTGCCACCAGCAGAGGGGACACTAGTTATGGCTACACCTTC. Its protein product is CATSRGDTSYGYTF.

V gene TRBV6-5 combines with J gene TRBJ1-1; D not certain. V shed 0 bases and J shed 4 bases, with 9 bases lying between them. CDR3 size: 14 residues. Germline CDR1 and CDR2: MNHEY and SVGAGI. The CDR3 sequence: CASSYSTAATEAFF. For the CDR3, the DNA is TGTGCCAGCAGTTACTCGACGGCGGCCACTGAAGCTTTCTTT.

The V and J genes are TRBV4-1 and TRBJ1-5, with D possibly being TRBD1 (5 bases). V was clipped by 5 bases and J by 6 bases, with 17 bases between them. The CDR3 length is 15 residues. The germline gives CDR1 MGHRA, CDR2 YSYEKL. In nucleotides, the CDR3 is TGCGCCAGCAGCTATGGGAGAGGGGAGGGTCAGCCCCAGCATTTT. Translating it yields CASSYGRGEGQPQHF.

The rearrangement joins TRBV6-5 to TRBJ2-7; possibly TRBD2 for D (6 bases). Trimming took off 2 bases at V and 4 bases at J, with 15 bases between the two ends. Per the germline V gene, CDR1 is MNHEY and CDR2 is SVGAGI. CDR3 size: 15 residues. CDR3 sequence: CASSYQAGRPYEQYF. The CDR3 DNA is TGTGCCAGCAGTTACCAAGCGGGTCGACCGTACGAGCAGTACTTC.

The chain is built from TRBV11-2 and TRBJ2-2; D ambiguous. V lost 5 bases to trimming and J lost 6 bases, with 10 bases between them. The CDR3 has 13 residues. Germline V gene lookup returns CDR1 SGHAT and CDR2 FQNNGV. The CDR3 region is CASSPRVAGELFF. DNA for the CDR3: TGTGCCAGCAGCCCCCGAGTAGCCGGGGAGCTGTTTTTT.

The genes are TRBV28 and TRBJ2-1; TRBD2 matches 10 bases. The CDR3 totals 19 residues. With V trimmed by 6 bases and J by 8 bases, 22 bases remained unmatched. Per the germline V gene, CDR1 is MDHEN and CDR2 is SYDVKM. DNA of the CDR3: TGTGCCAGCAGCCCAACCAGCCTCGAGCGGGAGGGGAATCGGGATGAGCAGTTCTTC. Its translation is CASSPTSLEREGNRDEQFF.

The gene calls are TRBV5-1 and TRBJ2-1; 7 bases fit TRBD2. The V gene's germline CDR1 is SGHRS and CDR2 YFSETQ. This CDR3 contains 13 residues. V lost 1 base to trimming and J lost 5 bases; unmatched junction nucleotides: 0. Here the CDR3 DNA reads TGCGCCAGCAGCTTGAGCGGGAACAATGAGCAGTTCTTC. This encodes CASSLSGNNEQFF.

The genes are TRBV6-6 and TRBJ2-3, with a tentative D call TRBD2 (6 bases). Trimming took 8 bases from V and 2 from J, leaving 8 bases between them. The CDR3 loop spans 12 amino acids. Germline V gene lookup returns CDR1 MNHNY and CDR2 SVGAGI (reference sequence). The CDR3 DNA is TGTGCCAGCCGGGACTTCACAGATACGCAGTATTTT. Protein: CASRDFTDTQYF.

In its sample, this clone was seen once. This sequence joins TRBV5-6 and TRBJ2-7; 7 nucleotides match TRBD2. Trimming took 2 bases from V and 4 from J; bases not matched to a gene: 3. Germline V lookup: CDR1 SGHDT, CDR2 YYEEEE. This CDR3 contains 13 residues. DNA of the CDR3: TGTGCCAGCAGCTTTGGACTAGAATACGAGCAGTACTTC. As protein: CASSFGLEYEQYF.

V is TRBV7-9 and J is TRBJ2-7, with 8 bases matching TRBD1. The CDR3 has 14 amino acids. V gave up 5 bases and J gave up 2 bases; unmatched junction bases: 5. The germline CDR1 and CDR2 sequences are SEHNR and FQNEAQ (reference sequence). In DNA, the CDR3 is TGTGCCAGCAGCAGGGACAGGTCTGCCTACGAGCAGTACTTC. Translated, it gives CASSRDRSAYEQYF.